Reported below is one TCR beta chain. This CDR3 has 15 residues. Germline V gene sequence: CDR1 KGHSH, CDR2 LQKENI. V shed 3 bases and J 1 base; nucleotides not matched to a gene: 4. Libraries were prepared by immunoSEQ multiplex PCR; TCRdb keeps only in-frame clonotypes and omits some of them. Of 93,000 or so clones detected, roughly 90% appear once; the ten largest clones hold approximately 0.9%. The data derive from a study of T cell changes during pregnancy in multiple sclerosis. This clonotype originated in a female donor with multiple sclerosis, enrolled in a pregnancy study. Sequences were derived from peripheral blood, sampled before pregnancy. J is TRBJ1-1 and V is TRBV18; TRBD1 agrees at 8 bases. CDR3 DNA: TGTGCCAGCTCACCCCAGGACAGGGCGAACACTGAAGCTTTCTTT. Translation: CASSPQDRANTEAFF.